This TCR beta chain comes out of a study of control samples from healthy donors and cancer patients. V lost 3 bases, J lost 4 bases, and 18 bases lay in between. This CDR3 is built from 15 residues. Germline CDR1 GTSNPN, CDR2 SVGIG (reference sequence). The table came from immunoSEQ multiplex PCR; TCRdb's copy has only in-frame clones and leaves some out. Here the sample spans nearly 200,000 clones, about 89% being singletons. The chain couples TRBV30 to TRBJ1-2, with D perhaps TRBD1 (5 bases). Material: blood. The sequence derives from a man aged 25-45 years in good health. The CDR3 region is CAWRGDLGTRYGYTF. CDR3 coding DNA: TGTGCCTGGAGGGGCGACCTCGGGACTCGCTATGGCTACACCTTC.